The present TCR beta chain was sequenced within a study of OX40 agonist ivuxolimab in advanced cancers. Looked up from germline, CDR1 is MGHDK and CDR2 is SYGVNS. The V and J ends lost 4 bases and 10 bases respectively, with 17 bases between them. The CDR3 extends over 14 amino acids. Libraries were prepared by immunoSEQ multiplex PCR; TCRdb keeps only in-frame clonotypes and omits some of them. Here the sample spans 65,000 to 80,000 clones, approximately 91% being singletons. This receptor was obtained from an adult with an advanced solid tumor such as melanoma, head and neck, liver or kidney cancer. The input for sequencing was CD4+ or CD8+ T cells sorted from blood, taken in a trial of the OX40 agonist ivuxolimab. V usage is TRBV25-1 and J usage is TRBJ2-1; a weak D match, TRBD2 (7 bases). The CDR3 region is CASSAHGGHQEQFF. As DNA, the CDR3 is TGTGCCAGCAGTGCCCACGGGGGGCACCAAGAGCAGTTCTTC. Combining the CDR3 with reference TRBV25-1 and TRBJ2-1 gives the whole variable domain EADIYQTPRYLVIGTGKKITLECSQTMGHDKMYWYQQDPGMELHLIHYSYGVNSTEKGDLSSESTVSRIRTEHFPLTLESARPSHTSQYLCASSAHGGHQEQFFGPGTRLTVL.